The rows below give T cell receptor beta chains drawn from one sample of a study of memory CD4+ T cells and cytomegalovirus serostatus. Measured with immunoSEQ multiplex PCR; TCRdb has only the in-frame clones, and not every one. The table lists about 58,000 clones, approximately 81% of them singletons. Sample: memory CD4+ T cells from blood. All receptors come from an adult in good health and CMV-seronegative. Some clones in this sample may be carry-over from other donors' samples. Both conserved end residues are trimmed from each CDR3. D genes are given only for firm matches. The size field is filled for only some rows; it gives once, few, many or a size class.

clone_size: once
v_call: TRBV11-2
d_call: .
cdr3_aa: ASSLAGDGTDTQY

clone_size: .
v_call: TRBV6-6
d_call: .
cdr3_aa: ASSDLRQGSLF

clone_size: .
v_call: TRBV5-1
d_call: .
cdr3_aa: ASSFYSTSTDTQY

clone_size: .
v_call: TRBV7-2
d_call: .
cdr3_aa: ASSSFGGRSYEQY

clone_size: .
v_call: TRBV6-7
d_call: .
cdr3_aa: ASSWRTSNTGELF

clone_size: .
v_call: TRBV9
d_call: .
cdr3_aa: ASSEDTYQPQH

clone_size: .
v_call: TRBV6-5
d_call: .
cdr3_aa: ASSYTGATDTQY

clone_size: .
v_call: TRBV7-9
d_call: .
cdr3_aa: ASRTWSGGIGEQF

clone_size: .
v_call: TRBV18
d_call: TRBD2
cdr3_aa: ASSPSGRENTGELF

clone_size: .
v_call: TRBV28
d_call: .
cdr3_aa: ASSLFRYASGTQY

clone_size: .
v_call: TRBV29-1
d_call: .
cdr3_aa: SVAGRGKNYGYT

clone_size: .
v_call: TRBV2
d_call: .
cdr3_aa: ASSGSVLSRSNQPQH

clone_size: .
v_call: TRBV5-4
d_call: .
cdr3_aa: ASSDGSSYEQY

clone_size: .
v_call: TRBV28
d_call: TRBD2
cdr3_aa: ASDSGRETQY

clone_size: .
v_call: TRBV7-3
d_call: TRBD2
cdr3_aa: ASSLFPSGRGWNEQF

clone_size: .
v_call: TRBV7-2
d_call: .
cdr3_aa: ASSFRGSREQY

clone_size: .
v_call: TRBV4-2
d_call: TRBD2
cdr3_aa: ASSQGRNLDGRRIIQY

clone_size: .
v_call: TRBV10-3
d_call: .
cdr3_aa: AITQEGYEQY

clone_size: few
v_call: TRBV29-1
d_call: .
cdr3_aa: SVEGAGLAKNIQY

clone_size: .
v_call: TRBV28
d_call: TRBD2
cdr3_aa: ASSDTSGRPYEQY

clone_size: .
v_call: TRBV4-1
d_call: .
cdr3_aa: ASSQVNLLGNQPQH

clone_size: once
v_call: TRBV5-1
d_call: .
cdr3_aa: ASSLAAGPFQGNYGYT

clone_size: .
v_call: TRBV20-1
d_call: .
cdr3_aa: SAWTDYEQY

clone_size: .
v_call: TRBV5-6
d_call: TRBD1
cdr3_aa: ASSLEPGQANEQF

clone_size: .
v_call: TRBV27
d_call: TRBD2
cdr3_aa: ASSLFSSGRAGANVLT

clone_size: once
v_call: TRBV28
d_call: .
cdr3_aa: ASRKGGDTEAF